The rows below give T cell receptor beta chains drawn from one sample of a study of blood T cell repertoires in COVID-19. Some clones are missing from TCRdb's copy, which holds only in-frame ones; the method was immunoSEQ multiplex PCR. The top ten hold about 10% of the sample, which has about 260,000 clones, 88% seen once. Sequenced sample: peripheral blood. The receptors derive from a woman under 40 with COVID-19, enrolled during active disease. Each CDR3 is given with its conserved first and last residue. A D gene is named only where the DNA matches it firmly. Clone size is stated in some rows and not others, as once, few, many or a class when expanded.

size,V,D,J,CDR3,DNA
once,TRBV11-3,TRBD2,TRBJ2-1,CASSRNLAGGVNEQFF,TGTGCCAGCAGCCGAAACCTAGCGGGAGGGGTCAATGAGCAGTTCTTC
NA,TRBV5-5,TRBD1,TRBJ1-3,CASSLHQGQTNSGNTIYF,TGTGCCAGCAGCCTGCACCAGGGACAGACAAACTCTGGAAACACCATATATTTT
NA,TRBV7-8,TRBD1,TRBJ2-2,CASSPRDRGQVGELFF,TGTGCCAGCAGCCCCCGGGACAGGGGGCAGGTCGGGGAGCTGTTTTTT
few,TRBV18,TRBD1,TRBJ1-4,CASSPSPQGNPEKLFF,TGTGCCAGCTCACCATCTCCACAGGGGAACCCTGAAAAACTGTTTTTT
few,TRBV4-3,NA,TRBJ1-5,CASSQRGSQPQHF,TGCGCCAGCAGCCAGAGGGGGAGTCAGCCCCAGCATTTT
NA,TRBV4-1,TRBD1,TRBJ1-2,CASSQDNRGPNYGYTF,TGCGCCAGCAGCCAAGACAACAGGGGCCCAAACTATGGCTACACCTTC
NA,TRBV4-1,TRBD2,TRBJ2-5,CASSLTGRIIAGVGETQYF,TGCGCCAGCAGCCTGACAGGGAGGATCATAGCGGGGGTGGGGGAGACCCAGTACTTC
NA,TRBV6-5,TRBD1,TRBJ1-1,CASSGQGRPGTEAFF,TGTGCCAGCAGCGGACAGGGACGGCCGGGCACTGAAGCTTTCTTT
once,TRBV4-3,TRBD2,TRBJ2-3,CASSPRLAPDTQYF,TGCGCCAGCAGCCCCCGACTAGCGCCAGATACGCAGTATTTT
NA,TRBV13,NA,TRBJ2-7,CASSPTRGYEQYF,TGTGCCAGCAGCCCGACGCGGGGCTACGAGCAGTACTTC
NA,TRBV18,NA,TRBJ1-1,CASSPRSGVNTEAFF,TGTGCCAGCTCACCACGAAGCGGAGTGAACACTGAAGCTTTCTTT
once,TRBV5-1,NA,TRBJ1-2,CASSLEHLGTSGNYGYTF,TGCGCCAGCAGCTTGGAACACCTTGGTACAAGCGGCAACTATGGCTACACCTTC
NA,TRBV11-3,NA,TRBJ2-3,CASSLTGVGTDTQYF,TGTGCCAGCAGCTTAACCGGAGTCGGCACAGATACGCAGTATTTT
once,TRBV11-1,TRBD2,TRBJ2-2,CASSRLAGAGELFF,TGTGCCAGCAGTCGACTAGCGGGAGCCGGGGAGCTGTTTTTT
NA,TRBV5-1,NA,TRBJ1-4,CASSLVGDSYEKLFF,TGCGCCAGCAGCTTGGTGGGCGACAGCTATGAAAAACTGTTTTTT
NA,TRBV5-1,NA,TRBJ2-1,CASSLLGGNEQFF,TGCGCCAGCAGCTTACTCGGGGGCAATGAGCAGTTCTTC
NA,TRBV6-5,TRBD1,TRBJ1-2,CASSYSRDRGYGYTF,TGTGCCAGCAGTTACTCGAGGGACAGGGGCTATGGCTACACCTTC
NA,TRBV28,NA,TRBJ1-2,CASNQNLYGYTF,TGTGCCAGCAACCAGAATCTCTATGGCTACACCTTC
NA,TRBV4-1,NA,TRBJ2-3,CASSQFSFGTDTQYF,TGCGCCAGCAGCCAATTTTCTTTCGGCACAGATACGCAGTATTTT
NA,TRBV9,NA,TRBJ2-1,CASSVVGSGSSYNEQFF,TGTGCCAGCAGCGTAGTGGGTAGCGGAAGCTCCTACAATGAGCAGTTCTTC
NA,TRBV4-3,NA,TRBJ2-1,CASSQDGQYVNEQFF,TGCGCCAGCAGCCAAGATGGGCAGTATGTGAATGAGCAGTTCTTC
NA,TRBV13,TRBD2,TRBJ2-1,CASSITSGPSVEQFF,TGTGCCAGCAGCATCACTAGCGGGCCCTCTGTAGAGCAGTTCTTC
NA,TRBV28,NA,TRBJ1-5,CASAQRQSNQPQHF,TGTGCCAGCGCCCAGCGGCAGTCAAATCAGCCCCAGCATTTT
NA,TRBV19,NA,TRBJ2-6,CASTIGVGANVLTF,TGTGCCAGTACAATCGGGGTTGGGGCCAACGTCCTGACTTTC
NA,TRBV7-9,NA,TRBJ2-1,CASSPRDSVNNEQFF,TGTGCCAGCAGCCCCCGGGACTCGGTGAACAATGAGCAGTTCTTC
NA,TRBV28,TRBD1,TRBJ1-1,CASTSGGSLYGNTEAFF,TGTGCCAGCACCTCAGGGGGCTCCCTTTATGGGAACACTGAAGCTTTCTTT
NA,TRBV7-2,TRBD1,TRBJ2-3,CASSFWDRGEDTQYF,TGTGCCAGCAGCTTCTGGGACAGGGGAGAAGATACGCAGTATTTT
NA,TRBV9,TRBD2,TRBJ2-5,CASSASSGRAGETQYF,TGTGCCAGCAGCGCCAGTAGCGGGAGGGCCGGGGAGACCCAGTACTTC
NA,TRBV2,TRBD1,TRBJ1-6,CASSVPRDRGLWGNSPLHF,TGTGCCAGCAGTGTACCCCGGGACAGGGGACTATGGGGGAATTCACCCCTCCACTTT
NA,TRBV7-8,TRBD1,TRBJ1-1,CASSRDRVGAFF,TGTGCCAGCAGCCGGGACAGGGTGGGTGCTTTCTTT
NA,TRBV25-1,NA,TRBJ1-4,CASLGQKLFF,TGTGCCAGCCTTGGACAGAAACTGTTTTTT
NA,TRBV27,TRBD1,TRBJ1-3,CASSSAGTGAGNTIYF,TGTGCCAGCAGCTCCGCCGGGACAGGGGCGGGAAACACCATATATTTT
NA,TRBV24-1,NA,TRBJ1-1,CATSDTERNTEAFF,TGTGCCACCAGTGATACTGAGAGGAACACTGAAGCTTTCTTT
NA,TRBV7-2,NA,TRBJ2-7,CASSPRHVYEQYF,TGTGCCAGCAGCCCCCGACACGTCTACGAGCAGTACTTC
few,TRBV4-1,NA,TRBJ1-5,CASSQGQGLNQPQHF,TGCGCCAGCAGCCAAGGTCAGGGACTCAATCAGCCCCAGCATTTT
NA,TRBV6-4,TRBD2,TRBJ2-3,CASSRTSEVDTQYF,TGTGCCAGCAGTCGGACTAGCGAGGTCGATACGCAGTATTTT